One sample yielded the 27 T cell receptor beta chains listed below, sequenced in a study of T cell responses to AZD1222 COVID-19 vaccine. The protocol was immunoSEQ multiplex PCR, while the TCRdb copy is restricted to in-frame clones and leaves out a portion. The data show 110,000 to 150,000 clones, with 75% to 90% seen just once and roughly 1.7% held by the top ten. The source material was peripheral blood, sampled on day 0 of AZD1222 vaccination. Receptor source: an adult in good health.

The CDR3 DNA reads as TGTGCCAGCACCAACAGGGTACATTCACCCCTCCACTTT. It encodes CASTNRVHSPLHF. V usage is TRBV27 and J usage is TRBJ1-6; a possible D gene is TRBD1 (6 bases). CDR3 length equals 13 residues. Germline-derived CDR1 and CDR2 are MNHEY and SMNVEV (reference sequence). Deletions cut 7 bases from V and 8 bases from J, with 12 bases between.

The rearrangement links TRBV15 to TRBJ2-7, with unresolved D. The length of the CDR3 is 13 residues. Germline values: CDR1 LNHNV, CDR2 YYDKDF (reference sequence). V was cut by 3 bases and J by 4 bases, with 10 bases left in between. CDR3 in amino acids: CATSSRLHYEQYF. CDR3 in DNA: TGTGCCACCAGCAGCAGACTTCATTACGAGCAGTACTTC.

The chain is built from TRBV14 and TRBJ2-7; D is possibly TRBD2 (5 bases). CDR3 size: 14 residues. The V end lost 4 bases, the J end lost 3 bases, and 13 bases lay between the germline ends. Germline V gene sequence: CDR1 SGHDN, CDR2 FVKESK. DNA of the CDR3: TGTGCCAGCAGCCGACTAACCCAGCTCTACGAGCAGTACTTC. It yields the protein CASSRLTQLYEQYF.

This sequence joins TRBV5-1 and TRBJ2-3, with 11 positions matching TRBD2. CDR1 SGHRS and CDR2 YFSETQ come from the germline V gene. This CDR3 is built from 17 residues. The V segment lost 4 bases and the J segment 3 bases; nucleotides outside the gene matches: 10. The CDR3 DNA follows: TGCGCCAGCAGCACACTAGCGGGAGCGGTTAGGACAGATACGCAGTATTTT. Residues: CASSTLAGAVRTDTQYF. Drawing the rest from reference TRBV5-1 and TRBJ2-3, the complete variable domain is KAGVTQTPRYLIKTRGQQVTLSCSPISGHRSVSWYQQTPGQGLQFLFEYFSETQRNKGNFPGRFSGRQFSNSRSEMNVSTLELGDSALYLCASSTLAGAVRTDTQYFGPGTRLTVL.

The chain is built from TRBV5-6 and TRBJ2-3; tentative D call: TRBD1 (6 bases). CDR3 length: 15 amino acids. Germline values: CDR1 SGHDT, CDR2 YYEEEE. V was pared by 2 bases and J by 4 bases, with 14 bases between. This chain's CDR3 is CASSFWNRAADTQYF. The CDR3, as DNA: TGTGCCAGCAGCTTCTGGAACAGGGCGGCAGATACGCAGTATTTT.

This chain uses TRBV19 with TRBJ1-2; TRBD1 aligns across 8 bases. V lost 7 bases and J lost 9; bases outside the gene matches: 13. The CDR3 is 14 amino acids. The germline V gene encodes CDR1 LNHDA and CDR2 SQIVND (reference sequence). The CDR3 region is CASIGGTGQFRYTF. CDR3 in DNA: TGTGCCAGTATAGGAGGGACAGGCCAGTTTCGCTACACCTTC.

The chain uses TRBV7-8 and TRBJ1-5; D is possibly TRBD1 (6 bases). CDR1 is SGHVS and CDR2 is FQNEAQ in the germline V gene. This CDR3 has 20 residues. V dropped 1 base and J dropped 4 bases, with 26 bases sitting between them. The CDR3, as DNA: TGTGCCAGCAGCTTAGGAGGCCGCAGTGGGGGCATCTCGAGGAATCAGCCCCAGCATTTT. This sequence encodes CASSLGGRSGGISRNQPQHF.

J is TRBJ2-5 and V is TRBV3-1 (or the pseudogene TRBV3-2), with D perhaps matching TRBD2 (5 bases). The germline V gene encodes CDR1 LGHDT and CDR2 YNNKEL (reference sequence). V lost 4 bases and J 4 bases, leaving 10 bases between the germline ends. There are 13 residues in the CDR3. CDR3 sequence: CASSRLSGETQYF. DNA of the CDR3: TGTGCCAGCAGCCGACTATCAGGAGAGACCCAGTACTTC.

This clone was observed a single time. The chain is built from TRBV15 and TRBJ2-7, with D tentatively TRBD1 (6 bases). The CDR3 has 14 residues. The germline V gene encodes CDR1 LNHNV and CDR2 YYDKDF (reference sequence). Trimming took 4 bases from V and 1 from J, leaving 11 bases between them. CDR3 loop: CATSIGTSSYEQYF. The DNA of the CDR3 is TGTGCCACCAGCATCGGGACATCATCCTACGAGCAGTACTTC.

V and J are TRBV19 and TRBJ1-2, with 8 bases matching TRBD1. The V gene end was trimmed by 5 bases and the J gene end by 8 bases; junction bases not matched to a gene: 16. The CDR3 loop spans 16 amino acids. Germline loops: CDR1 LNHDA, CDR2 SQIVND (reference sequence). The CDR3 sequence is CASSRDITGGSGGYTF. In nucleotides, the CDR3 is TGTGCCAGTAGTCGCGACATTACAGGGGGAAGCGGCGGCTACACCTTC. The full variable domain, its missing parts supplied by reference TRBV19 and TRBJ1-2, is DGGITQSPKYLFRKEGQNVTLSCEQNLNHDAMYWYRQDPGQGLRLIYYSQIVNDFQKGDIAEGYSVSREKKESFPLTVTSAQKNPTAFYLCASSRDITGGSGGYTFGSGTRLTVV.

This sequence joins TRBV7-9 and TRBJ1-2; the D gene is possibly TRBD1 (6 bases). The V gene's germline CDR1 is SEHNR and CDR2 FQNEAQ (reference sequence). Trimming took off 5 bases at V and 8 bases at J, with 15 bases between the two ends. CDR3 size: 13 residues. The CDR3 loop is CASSPPLTGGYTF. The DNA for the CDR3 is TGTGCCAGCAGCCCCCCCCTAACAGGGGGCTACACCTTC. The full variable domain, rest sourced from reference TRBV7-9 and TRBJ1-2, is DTGVSQNPRHKITKRGQNVTFRCDPISEHNRLYWYRQTLGQGPEFLTYFQNEAQLEKSRLLSDRFSAERPKGSFSTLEIQRTEQGDSAMYLCASSPPLTGGYTFGSGTRLTVV.

J is TRBJ1-6 and V is TRBV5-5; a possible D gene is TRBD1 (6 bases). Germline V gene data show CDR1 as SGHKS and CDR2 as YYEKEE (reference sequence). The CDR3 loop spans 16 amino acids. The CDR3 reads CSSGTSYSGGDSPLHF. CDR3 in DNA: TGTTCCTCCGGGACATCCTACTCGGGGGGTGATTCACCCCTCCACTTT.

The chain has TRBV11-2 and TRBJ2-2; D is tentatively TRBD1 or TRBD2 (5 bases each). The CDR3 is 16 residues long. V was pared by 5 bases and J by 6 bases, with 19 bases between. Germline lookup yields CDR1 SGHAT and CDR2 FQNNGV. Here the CDR3 DNA reads TGTGCCAGCAGCCCCGGGACCCTCCACTTATCCGGGGAGCTGTTTTTT. It yields the protein CASSPGTLHLSGELFF.

This sequence joins TRBV28 and TRBJ2-7, with 7 positions matching TRBD1. The CDR3 runs to 15 residues. Germline trimming cut 5 bases from V and 4 bases from J; bases unmatched to any gene: 11. In germline, CDR1 is MDHEN, CDR2 SYDVKM. This CDR3 reads CASSLTGSMRYEQYF. CDR3 DNA: TGTGCCAGCAGTCTGACAGGGTCCATGAGGTACGAGCAGTACTTC.

V usage is TRBV9 and J usage is TRBJ1-1; D is unresolved. This CDR3 has 13 amino acids. V was pared by 3 bases and J by 1 base, with 7 bases between. CDR1 is SGDLS, CDR2 YYNGEE, per germline. The chain's CDR3 is CASSAYKNTEAFF. For the CDR3, the DNA is TGTGCCAGCAGCGCATATAAGAACACTGAAGCTTTCTTT.

The chain joins TRBV19 to TRBJ1-2; weak D call: TRBD1 (5 bases). This CDR3 region has 15 residues. V was clipped by 3 bases and J by 2 bases, with 13 bases between them. Germline loops: CDR1 LNHDA, CDR2 SQIVND (reference sequence). DNA for the CDR3: TGTGCCAGTAGTATTTCGAGGGGTTGGAACTATGGCTACACCTTC. Its translation: CASSISRGWNYGYTF. The whole variable domain, filled in from reference TRBV19 and TRBJ1-2, reads DGGITQSPKYLFRKEGQNVTLSCEQNLNHDAMYWYRQDPGQGLRLIYYSQIVNDFQKGDIAEGYSVSREKKESFPLTVTSAQKNPTAFYLCASSISRGWNYGYTFGSGTRLTVV.

The CDR3 DNA follows: TGTGCCAGCAGTAAAGGACTAGCAAACCAGTTCTTC. This translates into CASSKGLANQFF. The chain employs TRBV12-3 or TRBV12-4 and TRBJ2-1; 8 nucleotides line up with TRBD2. CDR3 length: 12 residues. V lost 5 bases to trimming and J lost 13 bases; unmatched junction nucleotides: 7.

This clone was found once. The V call is TRBV2, the J call TRBJ1-1; 8 bases line up with TRBD1. After removal of 8 bases from V and 4 bases from J, the junction contained 6 bases not matched to a gene. There are 13 residues in the CDR3. Germline CDR1 and CDR2: SNHLY and FYNNEI. The CDR3 here is CASAGQGSTEAFF. CDR3 bases: TGTGCCAGCGCTGGACAGGGATCCACTGAAGCTTTCTTT. Filled out from reference TRBV2 and TRBJ1-1, the complete variable domain reads EPEVTQTPSHQVTQMGQEVILRCVPISNHLYFYWYRQILGQKVEFLVSFYNNEISEKSEIFDDQFSVERPDGSNFTLKIRSTKLEDSAMYFCASAGQGSTEAFFGQGTRLTVV.

J is TRBJ2-5 and V is TRBV7-2; 7 nucleotides line up with TRBD2. V trimming: 0 bases; J trimming: 4 bases; junction bases outside the gene matches: 5. This CDR3 has 15 residues. Germline lookup yields CDR1 SGHTA and CDR2 FQGNSA. In nucleotides, the CDR3 is TGTGCCAGCAGCTTAGCGGGAGGGCCCCCAGAGACCCAGTACTTC. It specifies CASSLAGGPPETQYF.

The gene calls are TRBV21-1 and TRBJ2-3; TRBD2 is taken as the D call from the table, unchecked against the DNA. TRBV21-1 is described as a pseudogene. The CDR3 is 18 residues long. CDR3 residues: CASSTWDYGGGREDTQYF. Here the CDR3 DNA reads TGTGCCAGCAGCACCTGGGACTACGGTGGCGGGAGGGAAGATACGCAGTATTTT.

This clone was counted a single time. The chain recombines TRBV14 with TRBJ2-2, with 7 bases that match TRBD2. Germline CDR1 reads SGHDN; CDR2 reads FVKESK. With V trimmed by 2 bases and J by 3 bases, 15 bases remained unmatched. The CDR3 length is 19 residues. This chain's CDR3 is CASSQKTSFNFRDTGELFF. CDR3 bases: TGTGCCAGCAGCCAAAAGACTAGCTTCAATTTCAGGGACACCGGGGAGCTGTTTTTT.

J is TRBJ2-5 and V is TRBV9, with TRBD2 as a possible D gene (6 bases). V lost 3 bases, J lost 2 bases, and 17 bases lay in between. Germline CDR1 is SGDLS and CDR2 is YYNGEE. This CDR3 spans 16 amino acids. This chain's CDR3 is CASSEPPRGRQETQYF. The DNA of the CDR3 is TGTGCCAGCAGCGAGCCCCCCCGGGGGAGACAAGAGACCCAGTACTTC.

The CDR3 loop reads CASSSNLRLRTEAFF. The CDR3 DNA reads as TGTGCCAGCAGCTCCAATCTAAGGCTTAGGACTGAAGCTTTCTTT. The chain joins TRBV7-9 to TRBJ1-1; D gene ambiguous. CDR1 is SEHNR, CDR2 FQNEAQ, per germline (reference sequence). Trimming left V 4 bases short and J 5 bases short, with 17 bases between. The CDR3 contains 15 residues.

The chain links TRBV19 to TRBJ1-1; tentative D call: TRBD1 (5 bases). The germline V and J ends were trimmed by 5 bases and 4 bases, with 14 bases remaining between them. CDR1 is LNHDA and CDR2 is SQIVND in the germline V gene (reference sequence). CDR3 length: 14 amino acids. CDR3: CASSLAGRGTEAFF. The CDR3 DNA reads TGTGCCAGTAGTCTGGCGGGACGGGGCACTGAAGCTTTCTTT.

This clone was found once. This chain connects TRBV28 to TRBJ2-1; 12 nucleotides agree with TRBD2. The CDR3 consists of 15 residues. Looked up from germline, CDR1 is MDHEN and CDR2 is SYDVKM. V lost 3 bases, J lost 6 bases, and 3 bases stayed unmatched. CDR3 loop: CASSLQTSGSNEQFF. The CDR3 region has the DNA TGTGCCAGCAGTTTGCAGACTAGCGGGAGCAATGAGCAGTTCTTC.

This clone has only one observation. The chain has TRBV4-1 and TRBJ1-5; D unresolved. Germline-derived CDR1 and CDR2 are MGHRA and YSYEKL. The CDR3 spans 13 residues. Between the trimmed V and J ends, which lost 3 bases and 5 bases, there was a span of 8 bases. The CDR3 reads CASSHRDDQPQHF. The CDR3 DNA follows: TGCGCCAGCAGCCACCGAGACGATCAGCCCCAGCATTTT.

The rearrangement links TRBV21-1 to TRBJ1-3; TRBD1 is the table's D call and was not checked against the DNA. TRBV21-1 is a known pseudogene. The length of the CDR3 is 13 residues. This CDR3 reads CATPRSRANTIYF. Here the CDR3 DNA reads TGTGCCACCCCCCGTTCCAGGGCCAACACCATATATTTT.